This TCR beta chain was found in a study of T cells in Graves' hyperthyroidism and ophthalmopathy. The CDR3 is 12 residues long. V lost 5 bases, J lost 12 bases, and 14 bases lay in between. Germline V gives CDR1 LNHNV, CDR2 YYDKDF (reference sequence). This clonotype was seen ten or more times. TCR beta CDR3 sequences were amplified from RNA transcripts. TCR CDR3 regions were first amplified by RT-PCR with HTBI primers. TCRdb reanalysed the multiplex PCR reads using MiXCR and keeps one entry per CDR3 protein. The table shows 300,000 to 400,000 distinct CDR3 sequences, with around 14% occurring only once.

The chain recombines TRBV15 with TRBJ2-1; no definite D call. The sequence derives from a woman aged 60-70 years with Graves' hyperthyroidism. Material for sequencing was blood. CDR3 sequence (DNA): TGTGCCACCAGCGAAAGCCCTAATCGGCAGTTCTTC. Its protein is CATSESPNRQFF.